This TCR beta chain was retrieved from a study of shared clonotypes between healthy human individuals. Sequenced by immunoSEQ multiplex PCR; TCRdb stores in-frame clones only, minus some. In the table there are fewer than 1.4 million clones, 75% to 80% of which are singletons. Sequencing was performed on memory CD4+ T cells from PBMCs. The subset here: CD45RA-negative fraction. This receptor was obtained from a man aged 18 to 29 in good health. Some clones in this sample may be carry-over from other donors' samples.

Here the CDR3 reads CASSAVTGGNTEAFF. The CDR3 coding sequence is TGTGCCAGCAGCGCCGTGACAGGGGGGAACACTGAAGCTTTCTTT. This chain links TRBV28 with TRBJ1-1; 9 nucleotides agree with TRBD1. CDR1 and CDR2 (germline): MDHEN, SYDVKM. The CDR3 runs to 15 residues. J gave up 1 base and V 6 bases, and 6 bases lay outside the gene matches. Full variable domain (missing parts from reference TRBV28 and TRBJ1-1): DVKVTQSSRYLVKRTGEKVFLECVQDMDHENMFWYRQDPGLGLRLIYFSYDVKMKEKGDIPEGYSVSREKKERFSLILESASTNQTSMYLCASSAVTGGNTEAFFGQGTRLTVV.